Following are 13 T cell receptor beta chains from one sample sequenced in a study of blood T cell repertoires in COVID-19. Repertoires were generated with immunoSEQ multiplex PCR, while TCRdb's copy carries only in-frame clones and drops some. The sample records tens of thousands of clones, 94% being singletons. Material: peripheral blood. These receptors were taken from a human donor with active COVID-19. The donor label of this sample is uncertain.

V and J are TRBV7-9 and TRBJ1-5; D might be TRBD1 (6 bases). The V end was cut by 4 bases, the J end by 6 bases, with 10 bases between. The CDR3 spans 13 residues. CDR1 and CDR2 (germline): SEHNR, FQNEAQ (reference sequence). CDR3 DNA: TGTGCCAGCAGCTCAGGGGTCACTCAGCCCCAGCATTTT. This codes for CASSSGVTQPQHF.

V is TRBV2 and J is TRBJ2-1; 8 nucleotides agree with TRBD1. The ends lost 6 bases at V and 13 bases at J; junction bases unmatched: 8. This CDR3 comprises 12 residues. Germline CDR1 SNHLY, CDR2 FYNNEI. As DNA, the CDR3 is TGTGCCAGCAGGATGGTCGGGACAGGCCAGTTCTTC. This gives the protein CASRMVGTGQFF.

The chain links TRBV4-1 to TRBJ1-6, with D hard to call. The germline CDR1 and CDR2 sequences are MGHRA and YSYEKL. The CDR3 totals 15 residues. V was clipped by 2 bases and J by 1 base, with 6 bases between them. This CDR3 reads CASSQTDSYNSPLHF. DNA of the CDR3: TGCGCCAGCAGCCAAACTGATTCCTATAATTCACCCCTCCACTTT.

CDR3 in amino acids: CASSIPPAGVRTNEKLFF. The CDR3 region has the DNA TGTGCCAGCAGCATACCCCCTGCCGGGGTGCGCACTAATGAAAAACTGTTTTTT. The chain is built from TRBV7-9 and TRBJ1-4; unclear D gene. Trimming took 5 bases from V and 2 from J, leaving 21 bases between them. This CDR3 region has 18 residues. Germline V gives CDR1 SEHNR, CDR2 FQNEAQ (reference sequence). Looking up the rest from reference TRBV7-9 and TRBJ1-4 gives the full variable domain: DTGVSQNPRHKITKRGQNVTFRCDPISEHNRLYWYRQTLGQGPEFLTYFQNEAQLEKSRLLSDRFSAERPKGSFSTLEIQRTEQGDSAMYLCASSIPPAGVRTNEKLFFGSGTQLSVL.

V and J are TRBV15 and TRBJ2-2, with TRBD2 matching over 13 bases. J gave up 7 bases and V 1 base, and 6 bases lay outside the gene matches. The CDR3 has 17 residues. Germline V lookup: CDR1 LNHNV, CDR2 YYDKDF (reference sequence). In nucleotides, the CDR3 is TGTGCCACCAGCAGAGGGGGGACTAGCGGGATAATCGGGGAGCTGTTTTTT. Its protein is CATSRGGTSGIIGELFF.

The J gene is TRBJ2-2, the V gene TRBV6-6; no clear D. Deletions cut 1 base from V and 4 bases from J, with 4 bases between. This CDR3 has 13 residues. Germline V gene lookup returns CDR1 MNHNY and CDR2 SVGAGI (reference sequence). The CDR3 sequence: CASSYYSTGELFF. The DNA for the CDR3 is TGTGCCAGCAGTTACTACTCCACCGGGGAGCTGTTTTTT.

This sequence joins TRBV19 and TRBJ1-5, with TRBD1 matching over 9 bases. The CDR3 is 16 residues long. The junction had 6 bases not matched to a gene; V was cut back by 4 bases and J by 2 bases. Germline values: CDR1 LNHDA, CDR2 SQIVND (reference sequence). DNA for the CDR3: TGTGCCAGTAGTAGCCGCGACAGGGGGGGCAATCAGCCCCAGCATTTT. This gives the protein CASSSRDRGGNQPQHF.

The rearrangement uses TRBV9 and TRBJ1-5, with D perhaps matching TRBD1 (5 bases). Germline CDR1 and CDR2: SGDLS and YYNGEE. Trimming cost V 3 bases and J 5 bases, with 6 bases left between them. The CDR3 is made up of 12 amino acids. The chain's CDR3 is CASSGGDQPQHF. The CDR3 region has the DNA TGTGCCAGCAGCGGGGGGGATCAGCCCCAGCATTTT.

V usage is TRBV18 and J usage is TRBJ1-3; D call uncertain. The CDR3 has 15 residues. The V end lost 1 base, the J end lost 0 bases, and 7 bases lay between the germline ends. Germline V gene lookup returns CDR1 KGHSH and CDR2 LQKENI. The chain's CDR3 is CASSPRRDSGNTIYF. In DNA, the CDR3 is TGTGCCAGCTCACCACGGAGAGACTCTGGAAACACCATATATTTT.

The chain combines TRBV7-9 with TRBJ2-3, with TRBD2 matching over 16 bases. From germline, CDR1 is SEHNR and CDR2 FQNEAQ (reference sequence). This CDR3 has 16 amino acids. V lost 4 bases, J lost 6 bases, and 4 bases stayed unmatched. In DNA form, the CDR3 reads TGTGCCAGCAGCTCCGGGACTAGCGGGAGGGGTGATACGCAGTATTTT. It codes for CASSSGTSGRGDTQYF.

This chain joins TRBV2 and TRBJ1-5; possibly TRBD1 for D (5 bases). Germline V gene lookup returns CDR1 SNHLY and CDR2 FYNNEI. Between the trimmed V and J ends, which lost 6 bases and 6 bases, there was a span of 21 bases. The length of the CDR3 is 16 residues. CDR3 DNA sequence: TGTGCCAGCAGGAGCCTTTGGGGGGGAGAAAGTCAGCCCCAGCATTTT. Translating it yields CASRSLWGGESQPQHF. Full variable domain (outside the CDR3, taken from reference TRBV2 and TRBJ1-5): EPEVTQTPSHQVTQMGQEVILRCVPISNHLYFYWYRQILGQKVEFLVSFYNNEISEKSEIFDDQFSVERPDGSNFTLKIRSTKLEDSAMYFCASRSLWGGESQPQHFGDGTRLSIL.

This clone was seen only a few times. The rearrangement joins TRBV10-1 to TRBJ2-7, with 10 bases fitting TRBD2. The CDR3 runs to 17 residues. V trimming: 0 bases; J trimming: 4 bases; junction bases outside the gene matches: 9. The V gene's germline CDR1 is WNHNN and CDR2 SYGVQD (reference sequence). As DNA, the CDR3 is TGCGCCAGCAGTGAGTCCGCGCTAGCGGGAGATTTGTACGAGCAGTACTTC. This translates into CASSESALAGDLYEQYF.

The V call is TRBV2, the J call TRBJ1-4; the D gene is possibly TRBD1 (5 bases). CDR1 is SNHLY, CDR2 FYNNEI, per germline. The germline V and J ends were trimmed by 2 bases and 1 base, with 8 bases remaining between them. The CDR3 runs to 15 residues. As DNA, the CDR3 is TGTGCCAGCAGTGAATGGAGGGGAACTAATGAAAAACTGTTTTTT. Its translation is CASSEWRGTNEKLFF.